This T cell receptor (beta chain) was observed in a study of T cells after yellow fever vaccination. This clonotype came up a few times. TCRdb processed the 5' RACE reads anew with MiXCR; each CDR3 protein has one entry. The data contain 400,000 or so distinct CDR3 sequences, 11% of them singletons. The TCR originated in a young man who received the YFV17D yellow fever vaccine. The sequenced sample was PBMCs, obtained on the day of the first yellow fever vaccination.

In DNA, the CDR3 is TGTGCCAGCAGCTTAGCGATCTTGGCAGACTCTGGAAACACCATATATTTT. It translates to CASSLAILADSGNTIYF. V is TRBV7-8 and J is TRBJ1-3, with D unresolved. This CDR3 is built from 17 residues. Germline V lookup: CDR1 SGHVS, CDR2 FQNEAQ. V was shortened by 0 bases and J by 0 bases, with 12 bases between the two germline ends.